The T cell receptor beta chain under discussion was sequenced for a study of graft-versus-host responses after intestinal transplantation. About the study: Transplant recipients had multivisceral, liver-intestinal, or isolated intestinal grafts. Uniformly, recipients were administered anti-thymocyte globulin induction with subsequent tacrolimus and steroids for around 3 years.

Study-level points and caveats: Present in recipient marrow, GvH clones included some that appeared first in ileum or blood.

This CDR3 comprises 14 residues. Germline CDR1 and CDR2: MGHRA and YSYEKL. Between the trimmed V and J ends, which lost 4 bases and 4 bases, there was a span of 11 bases. About this clone: What it recognizes is unknown.

Generated by immunoSEQ multiplex PCR, the TCRdb table keeps only in-frame clones and is missing some. The sample carries approximately 89,000 clones, 85% to 95% recorded once. This specimen was unstimulated CD8+ T cells sorted from spleen or lymph node cells, taken before transplant. This chain connects TRBV4-1 to TRBJ1-5; D gene ambiguous. The receptor was derived from a human donor who was the organ donor for an intestinal transplant. The CDR3 reads CASSPRVYNQPQHF. Written as DNA, the CDR3 is TGCGCCAGCAGCCCCCGGGTCTATAATCAGCCCCAGCATTTT.